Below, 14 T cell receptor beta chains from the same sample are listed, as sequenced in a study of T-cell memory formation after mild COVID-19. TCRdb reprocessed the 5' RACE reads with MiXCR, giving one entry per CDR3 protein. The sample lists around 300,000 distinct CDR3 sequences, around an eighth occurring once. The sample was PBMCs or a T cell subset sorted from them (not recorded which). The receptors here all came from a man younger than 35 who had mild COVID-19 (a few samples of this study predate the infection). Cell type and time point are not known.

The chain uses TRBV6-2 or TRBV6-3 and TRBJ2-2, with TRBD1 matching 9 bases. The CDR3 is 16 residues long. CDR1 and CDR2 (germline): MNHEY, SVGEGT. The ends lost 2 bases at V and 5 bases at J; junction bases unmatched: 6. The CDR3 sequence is CASSYPTGGSTGELFF. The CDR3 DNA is TGTGCCAGCAGTTACCCGACAGGGGGATCGACCGGGGAGCTGTTTTTT.

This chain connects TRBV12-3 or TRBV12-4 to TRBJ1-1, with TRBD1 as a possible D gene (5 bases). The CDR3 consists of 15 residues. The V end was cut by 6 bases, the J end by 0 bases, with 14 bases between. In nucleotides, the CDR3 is TGTGCCAGCAGCCCGGGGGGATCCATGAACACTGAAGCTTTCTTT. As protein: CASSPGGSMNTEAFF.

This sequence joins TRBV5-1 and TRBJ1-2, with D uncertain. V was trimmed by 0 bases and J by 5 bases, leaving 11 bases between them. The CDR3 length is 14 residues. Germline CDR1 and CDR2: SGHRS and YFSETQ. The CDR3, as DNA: TGCGCCAGCAGCTTGGAAGCCGGTCCATATGGCTACACCTTC. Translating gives CASSLEAGPYGYTF.

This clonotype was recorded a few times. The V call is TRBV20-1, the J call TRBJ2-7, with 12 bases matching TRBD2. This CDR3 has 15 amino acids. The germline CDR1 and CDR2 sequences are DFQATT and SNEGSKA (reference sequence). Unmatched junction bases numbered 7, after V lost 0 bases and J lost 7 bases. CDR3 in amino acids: CSARDPLAGGSEQYF. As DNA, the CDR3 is TGCAGTGCTAGAGATCCCCTAGCGGGGGGGAGTGAGCAGTACTTC.

Here the CDR3 DNA reads TGTGCCAGCAGTTCCGGAGGGGCAAACTACGAGCAGTACGTC. Encoded protein: CASSSGGANYEQYV. The gene calls are TRBV6-5 and TRBJ2-7, with D perhaps matching TRBD2 (6 bases). V lost 4 bases and J 3 bases, leaving 13 bases between the germline ends. The CDR3 totals 14 residues. Germline-derived CDR1 and CDR2 are MNHEY and SVGAGI.

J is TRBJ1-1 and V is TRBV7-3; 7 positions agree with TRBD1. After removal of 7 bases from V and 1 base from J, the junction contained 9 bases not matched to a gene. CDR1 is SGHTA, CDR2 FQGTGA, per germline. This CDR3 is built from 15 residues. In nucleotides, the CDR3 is TGTGCCAGCACCCTTAGGGGACAGTCGAACACTGAAGCTTTCTTT. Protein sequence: CASTLRGQSNTEAFF.

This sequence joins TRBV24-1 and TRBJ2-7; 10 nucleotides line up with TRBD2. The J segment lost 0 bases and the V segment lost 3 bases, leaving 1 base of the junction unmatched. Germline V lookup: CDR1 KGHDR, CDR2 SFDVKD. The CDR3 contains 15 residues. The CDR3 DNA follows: TGTGCCACCAGTGATCGGACTAGCGGCTCCTACGAGCAGTACTTC. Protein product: CATSDRTSGSYEQYF.

CDR3 DNA: TGCAGCGGGGGGGCCACTAGTACGGGCACAGATACGCAGTATTTT. It encodes CSGGATSTGTDTQYF. This sequence joins TRBV29-1 and TRBJ2-3; D may be TRBD1 or TRBD2 (6 bases each). Germline V lookup: CDR1 SQVTM, CDR2 ANQGSEA. Trimming took off 7 bases at V and 1 base at J, with 18 bases between the two ends. The CDR3 runs 15 residues.

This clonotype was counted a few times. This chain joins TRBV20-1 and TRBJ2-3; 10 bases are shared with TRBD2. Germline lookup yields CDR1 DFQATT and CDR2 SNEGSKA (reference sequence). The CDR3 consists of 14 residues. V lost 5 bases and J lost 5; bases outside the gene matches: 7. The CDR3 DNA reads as TGCAGTGCTCCAACTAGCGGGGTCAGAGATACGCAGTATTTT. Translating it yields CSAPTSGVRDTQYF.

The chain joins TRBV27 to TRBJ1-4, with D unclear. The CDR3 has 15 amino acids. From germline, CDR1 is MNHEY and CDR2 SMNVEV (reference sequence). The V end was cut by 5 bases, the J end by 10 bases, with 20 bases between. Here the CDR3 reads CASSLQAASMGKLFF. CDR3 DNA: TGTGCCAGCAGTCTCCAGGCAGCCTCAATGGGAAAACTGTTTTTT.

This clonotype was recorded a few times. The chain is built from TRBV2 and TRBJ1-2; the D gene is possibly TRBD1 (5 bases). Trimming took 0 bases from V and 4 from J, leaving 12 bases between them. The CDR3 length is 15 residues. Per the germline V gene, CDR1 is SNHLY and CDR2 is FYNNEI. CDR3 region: CASSEALTAFYGYTF. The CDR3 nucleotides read TGTGCCAGCAGTGAAGCTCTGACAGCCTTCTATGGCTACACCTTC.

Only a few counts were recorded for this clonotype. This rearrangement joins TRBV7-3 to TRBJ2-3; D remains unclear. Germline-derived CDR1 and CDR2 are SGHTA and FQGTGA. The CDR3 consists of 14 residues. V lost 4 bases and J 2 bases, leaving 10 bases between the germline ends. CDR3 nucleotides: TGTGCCAGCAGCTACTTAAGCCCCACAGATACGCAGTATTTT. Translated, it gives CASSYLSPTDTQYF. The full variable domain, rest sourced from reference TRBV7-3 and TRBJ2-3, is GAGVSQTPSNKVTEKGKYVELRCDPISGHTALYWYRQSLGQGPEFLIYFQGTGAADDSGLPNDRFFAVRPEGSVSTLKIQRTERGDSAVYLCASSYLSPTDTQYFGPGTRLTVL.

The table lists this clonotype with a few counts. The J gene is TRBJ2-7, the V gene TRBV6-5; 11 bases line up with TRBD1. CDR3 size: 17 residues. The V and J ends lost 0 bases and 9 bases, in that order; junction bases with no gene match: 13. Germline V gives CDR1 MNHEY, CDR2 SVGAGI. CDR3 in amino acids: CASSYSNAGQGALGQYF. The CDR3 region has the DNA TGTGCCAGCAGTTACTCGAATGCAGGACAGGGGGCCCTCGGGCAGTACTTC.

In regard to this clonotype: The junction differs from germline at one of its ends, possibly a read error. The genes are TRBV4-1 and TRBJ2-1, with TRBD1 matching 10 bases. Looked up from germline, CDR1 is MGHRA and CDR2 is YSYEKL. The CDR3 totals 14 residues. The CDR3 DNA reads TGCGCCAGCAGCAAAGACAGGGGGCGGGATGAGCAGTTCTTC. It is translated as CASSKDRGRDEQFF.